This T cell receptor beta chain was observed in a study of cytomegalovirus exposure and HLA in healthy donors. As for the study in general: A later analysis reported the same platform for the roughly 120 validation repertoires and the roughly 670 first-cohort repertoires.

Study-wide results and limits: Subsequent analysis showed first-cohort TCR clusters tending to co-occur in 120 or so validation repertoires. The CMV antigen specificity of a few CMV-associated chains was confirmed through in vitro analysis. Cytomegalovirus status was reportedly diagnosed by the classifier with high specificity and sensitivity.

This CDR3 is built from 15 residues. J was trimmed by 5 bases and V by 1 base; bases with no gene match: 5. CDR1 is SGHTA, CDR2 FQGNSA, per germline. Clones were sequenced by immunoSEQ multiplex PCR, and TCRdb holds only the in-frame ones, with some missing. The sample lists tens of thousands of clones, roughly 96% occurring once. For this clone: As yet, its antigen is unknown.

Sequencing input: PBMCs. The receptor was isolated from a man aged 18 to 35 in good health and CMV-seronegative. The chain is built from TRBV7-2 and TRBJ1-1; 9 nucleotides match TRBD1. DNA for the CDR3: TGTGCCAGCAGCTTAGGACGGACAGGGGTGACTGAAGCTTTCTTT. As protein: CASSLGRTGVTEAFF.